This T cell receptor (beta chain) appears in the sequencing data of a study of CD4 and CD8 cells across lung adenocarcinoma regions. TCRdb itself ran the PCR reads through MiXCR, one entry per CDR3 protein. The sample lists fewer than 3,500 distinct CDR3 sequences, approximately 70% seen once, with more than 15% in the top ten. With 4 bases clipped from V and 2 bases from J, the junction kept 3 bases outside the gene matches. Germline CDR1 SGHTA, CDR2 FQGNSA. CDR3 length equals 14 residues. Sequenced input: CD4+ T cells from the margin of a lung tumor. V is TRBV7-2 and J is TRBJ2-3; 7 bases match TRBD2. The TCR sequence derives from a male donor with lung adenocarcinoma. The CD4 and CD8 labels of this study may be unreliable. The CDR3 here is CASSWGGSTDTQYF. The CDR3 DNA reads TGTGCCAGCAGCTGGGGGGGATCCACAGATACGCAGTATTTT.